The 32 T cell receptor beta chains presented below share a single source sample, sequenced in a study of blood T cell repertoires in COVID-19. Generated by immunoSEQ multiplex PCR, the TCRdb table keeps only in-frame clones and is missing some. The sample records more than 95,000 clones, 65% to 90% being singletons. What was sequenced was peripheral blood. The source of these receptors is a man in his fifties with acute or convalescent COVID-19.

The V gene is TRBV7-3, the J gene TRBJ2-1; 12 nucleotides line up with TRBD2. This CDR3 is built from 14 residues. V dropped 5 bases and J dropped 8; count of bases not matched to a gene: 4. Germline V gene lookup returns CDR1 SGHTA and CDR2 FQGTGA. In nucleotides, the CDR3 is TGTGCCAGCAGCCTAGCGGGGGGGCTTGATGAGCAGTTCTTC. Translating it yields CASSLAGGLDEQFF. The full variable domain, rest sourced from reference TRBV7-3 and TRBJ2-1, is GAGVSQTPSNKVTEKGKYVELRCDPISGHTALYWYRQSLGQGPEFLIYFQGTGAADDSGLPNDRFFAVRPEGSVSTLKIQRTERGDSAVYLCASSLAGGLDEQFFGPGTRLTVL.

The chain couples TRBV11-2 to TRBJ2-3, with 7 bases that match TRBD1. Looked up from germline, CDR1 is SGHAT and CDR2 is FQNNGV. V lost 5 bases to trimming and J lost 1 base; unmatched junction nucleotides: 6. This CDR3 is 15 amino acids long. DNA of the CDR3: TGTGCCAGCAGCGTAAGACAGGGCGGCACAGATACGCAGTATTTT. Its protein is CASSVRQGGTDTQYF.

This clone has just one count. The chain employs TRBV12-5 and TRBJ2-2, with D possibly being TRBD1 (6 bases). Trimming took off 6 bases at V and 1 base at J, with 12 bases between the two ends. The CDR3 is 15 residues long. Germline V lookup: CDR1 LGHNT, CDR2 FRNRAP. CDR3 nucleotide sequence: TGTGCTAGTGGGATACAGGGATTGAACACCGGGGAGCTGTTTTTT. It translates to CASGIQGLNTGELFF.

V usage is TRBV11-2 and J usage is TRBJ2-7, with D unresolved. Germline loops: CDR1 SGHAT, CDR2 FQNNGV. Trimming took off 5 bases at V and 5 bases at J, with 10 bases between the two ends. The CDR3 contains 12 residues. For the CDR3, the DNA is TGTGCCAGCAGCCCCCCCCGAGACGAGCAGTACTTC. It translates to CASSPPRDEQYF.

V is TRBV6-2 or TRBV6-3 and J is TRBJ1-1; D gene uncertain. The CDR3 runs 14 residues. V was shortened by 2 bases and J by 0 bases, with 7 bases between the two germline ends. Germline V lookup: CDR1 MNHEY, CDR2 SVGEGT. CDR3: CASSYNSVNTEAFF. CDR3 nucleotide sequence: TGTGCCAGCAGTTACAATTCAGTGAACACTGAAGCTTTCTTT.

This clone turned up a few times. This sequence joins TRBV9 and TRBJ1-6; tentatively, D is TRBD1 (6 bases). CDR1 SGDLS and CDR2 YYNGEE come from the germline V gene. CDR3 size: 15 residues. Trimming pared 4 bases from V and 7 bases from J, leaving 15 bases between. CDR3 DNA: TGTGCCAGCAGCCCCCGGGCCCAGGGGAATTCACCCCTCCACTTT. Amino acid sequence: CASSPRAQGNSPLHF.

The V gene is TRBV5-1, the J gene TRBJ1-3; D not resolved. CDR3 length: 14 amino acids. V lost 0 bases and J 5 bases, leaving 9 bases between the germline ends. In germline, CDR1 is SGHRS, CDR2 YFSETQ. This CDR3 is CASSLGEGRNTIYF. Here the CDR3 DNA reads TGCGCCAGCAGCTTGGGGGAGGGAAGAAACACCATATATTTT.

The rearrangement links TRBV4-2 to TRBJ2-1, with 10 bases that match TRBD2. V gave up 4 bases and J gave up 0 bases; unmatched junction bases: 3. The CDR3 is 16 amino acids. In germline, CDR1 is LGHNA, CDR2 YNFKEQ. CDR3 loop: CASSRGLAVSYNEQFF. CDR3 nucleotide sequence: TGTGCCAGCAGCCGTGGACTAGCGGTCTCCTACAATGAGCAGTTCTTC.

This clone was observed a single time. J is TRBJ2-3 and V is TRBV5-5; D may be TRBD1 (5 bases). Germline lookup yields CDR1 SGHKS and CDR2 YYEKEE (reference sequence). Trimming pared 3 bases from V and 1 base from J, leaving 15 bases between. The CDR3 covers 16 residues. CDR3 in amino acids: CASSSPDISRTDTQYF. The CDR3 nucleotides are TGTGCCAGCAGCTCCCCGGACATTAGCCGCACAGATACGCAGTATTTT. Combining the CDR3 with reference TRBV5-5 and TRBJ2-3 gives the whole variable domain DAGVTQSPTHLIKTRGQQVTLRCSPISGHKSVSWYQQVLGQGPQFIFQYYEKEERGRGNFPDRFSARQFPNYSSELNVNALLLGDSALYLCASSSPDISRTDTQYFGPGTRLTVL.

This clone was detected only once. The chain uses TRBV5-1 and TRBJ2-7; 11 nucleotides line up with TRBD1. CDR1 is SGHRS and CDR2 is YFSETQ in the germline V gene. The CDR3 totals 15 residues. Losses at the gene ends were 2 bases for V and 5 bases for J; bases not matched to a gene: 6. The CDR3 reads CASSFSGQGVHEQYF. In DNA, the CDR3 is TGCGCCAGCAGCTTTTCGGGACAGGGGGTTCACGAGCAGTACTTC.

The chain combines TRBV30 with TRBJ2-1; 8 bases map to TRBD1. The CDR3 spans 13 residues. Trimming at V came to 5 bases and at J to 4 bases, leaving 4 bases not matched to a gene. Germline values: CDR1 GTSNPN, CDR2 SVGIG (reference sequence). The CDR3 nucleotides read TGTGCCTGGTCAGGGGGCGCTTACAATGAGCAGTTCTTC. Translation gives CAWSGGAYNEQFF. The full variable domain, its missing parts supplied by reference TRBV30 and TRBJ2-1, is SQTIHQWPATLVQPVGSPLSLECTVEGTSNPNLYWYRQAAGRGLQLLFYSVGIGQISSEVPQNLSASRPQDRQFILSSKKLLLSDSGFYLCAWSGGAYNEQFFGPGTRLTVL.

V and J are TRBV18 and TRBJ1-2, with 7 nucleotides matching TRBD1. The trim removed 0 bases at V and 2 bases at J, leaving 6 bases unmatched. Per the germline V gene, CDR1 is KGHSH and CDR2 is LQKENI. CDR3 length: 16 residues. The CDR3 DNA is TGTGCCAGCTCACCACCGGGGGACAGTGGAAACTATGGCTACACCTTC. Its protein is CASSPPGDSGNYGYTF.

The J gene is TRBJ1-6, the V gene TRBV19, with D possibly TRBD1 on 6 matching bases. V lost 5 bases and J lost 2, with 25 bases in between. The CDR3 has 20 residues. Germline V gene data show CDR1 as LNHDA and CDR2 as SQIVND (reference sequence). The DNA of the CDR3 is TGTGCCAGTAGTCCAAGGGGGAGAGATTATAGGAAAGCCTATAATTCACCCCTCCACTTT. Its translation: CASSPRGRDYRKAYNSPLHF.

The rearrangement uses TRBV6-2 or TRBV6-3 and TRBJ1-1, with D possibly TRBD1 on 6 matching bases. Germline V gene sequence: CDR1 MNHEY, CDR2 SVGEGT. The CDR3 sequence is 16 residues long. Trimming took 2 bases from V and 4 from J, leaving 17 bases between them. As DNA, the CDR3 is TGTGCCAGCAGTTACCACCTGACAGGTGCGGGCACTGAAGCTTTCTTT. Residues: CASSYHLTGAGTEAFF.

The table lists this clone with a few counts. The rearrangement joins TRBV19 to TRBJ2-3; 7 positions match TRBD2. The CDR3 totals 14 residues. Germline values: CDR1 LNHDA, CDR2 SQIVND (reference sequence). Germline trimming cut 3 bases from V and 4 bases from J; bases unmatched to any gene: 4. CDR3 coding DNA: TGTGCCAGTAGTATTGGCGGGAGTGCAGATACGCAGTATTTT. Its protein product is CASSIGGSADTQYF.

The DNA for the CDR3 is TGTGCCAGCAGTTCCGGACAGGGGCCCAATCAGCCCCAGCATTTT. Its protein product is CASSSGQGPNQPQHF. This chain connects TRBV7-9 to TRBJ1-5; 9 positions match TRBD1. The trim removed 6 bases at V and 3 bases at J, leaving 6 bases unmatched. The CDR3 consists of 15 residues. Germline V gives CDR1 SEHNR, CDR2 FQNEAQ (reference sequence).

The V gene is TRBV6-1, the J gene TRBJ2-7, with a tentative D call TRBD2 (5 bases). Germline CDR1 MNHNS, CDR2 SASEGT. This CDR3 has 12 amino acids. V lost 3 bases to trimming and J lost 2 bases, with 5 bases between them. CDR3 residues: CASSDGAYEQYF. CDR3 nucleotides: TGTGCCAGCAGTGACGGGGCCTACGAGCAGTACTTC.

This clone has more than one count but fewer than ten. The junction and the germline gene differ at one end; a read error may be behind it. This chain uses TRBV7-7 with TRBJ2-7, with 9 bases matching TRBD1. Germline assignment: CDR1 SSHAT and CDR2 FNYEAQ (reference sequence). The CDR3 totals 15 residues. The CDR3 DNA is TGTGCTAGCAGCTCGGACAGGGGAGGCCATGACGAGCAGTACTTC. It is translated as CASSSDRGGHDEQYF.

The chain carries TRBV20-1 and TRBJ2-3, with TRBD2 matching over 7 bases. Germline values: CDR1 DFQATT, CDR2 SNEGSKA (reference sequence). V shed 3 bases and J 5 bases; nucleotides not matched to a gene: 8. The CDR3 has 14 amino acids. The CDR3 nucleotides are TGCAGTGCTAGTTGGGGGAGGGCCATAGATACGCAGTATTTT. The encoded protein is CSASWGRAIDTQYF.

The V gene is TRBV10-3, the J gene TRBJ2-7; 9 bases map to TRBD1. Germline V gives CDR1 ENHRY, CDR2 SYGVKD. Losses at the gene ends were 4 bases for V and 7 bases for J; bases not matched to a gene: 8. This CDR3 contains 14 residues. For the CDR3, the DNA is TGTGCCATCAGTGGGGGACAGGGCGTTGGTGAGCAGTACTTC. Translated, it gives CAISGGQGVGEQYF.

This clone was detected only a few times. V usage is TRBV12-5 and J usage is TRBJ1-3, with D uncertain. Germline V lookup: CDR1 LGHNT, CDR2 FRNRAP. Trimming removed 3 bases at V and 4 bases at J, with 7 bases between. CDR3 length: 13 amino acids. CDR3 in amino acids: CASGFREGNTIYF. The DNA of the CDR3 is TGTGCTAGTGGTTTCCGGGAGGGAAACACCATATATTTT.

The chain is built from TRBV11-2 and TRBJ1-3, with no clear D. Germline-derived CDR1 and CDR2 are SGHAT and FQNNGV. Trimming removed 5 bases at V and 6 bases at J, with 11 bases between. There are 13 residues in the CDR3. In DNA, the CDR3 is TGTGCCAGCAGCCCGGGTGTAGTAAACACCATATATTTT. This encodes CASSPGVVNTIYF.

This chain uses TRBV28 with TRBJ1-2, with 7 positions matching TRBD1. The CDR3 extends over 12 amino acids. V dropped 8 bases and J dropped 2; count of bases not matched to a gene: 2. Per germline, CDR1 MDHEN and CDR2 SYDVKM. DNA for the CDR3: TGTGCCAGCCGGGACAGCAACTATGGCTACACCTTC. Amino acids: CASRDSNYGYTF.

The chain employs TRBV9 and TRBJ2-1; 12 bases match TRBD2. The V and J ends lost 0 bases and 8 bases, in that order; junction bases with no gene match: 6. Looked up from germline, CDR1 is SGDLS and CDR2 is YYNGEE. The CDR3 totals 16 residues. CDR3 DNA: TGTGCCAGCAGCGTAGGAAGGACTAGCGGGAATCATGAGCAGTTCTTC. Its protein product is CASSVGRTSGNHEQFF.

V usage is TRBV3-1 (or the pseudogene TRBV3-2) and J usage is TRBJ1-2; D gene ambiguous. The CDR3 totals 14 residues. Germline CDR1 LGHDT, CDR2 YNNKEL (reference sequence). Deletions cut 4 bases from V and 5 bases from J, with 14 bases between. CDR3 region: CASSPTGPAYGYTF. The CDR3, as DNA: TGTGCCAGCAGCCCGACTGGCCCAGCGTATGGCTACACCTTC.

The chain employs TRBV5-1 and TRBJ2-6; D gene uncertain. V was cut by 0 bases and J by 4 bases, with 8 bases left in between. CDR1 and CDR2 (germline): SGHRS, YFSETQ. The CDR3 has 15 residues. CDR3 coding DNA: TGCGCCAGCAGCTTGGCGGGTTACGGGGCCAACGTCCTGACTTTC. Encoded protein: CASSLAGYGANVLTF.

The chain links TRBV12-3 or TRBV12-4 to TRBJ1-2, with D possibly matching TRBD1 (5 bases). Trimming removed 3 bases at V and 8 bases at J, with 13 bases between. The CDR3 is 13 residues long. For the CDR3, the DNA is TGTGCCAGCAGTTTTGGGGGGACCATCGGCTACACCTTC. This encodes CASSFGGTIGYTF.

This chain uses TRBV7-9 with TRBJ1-2, with D perhaps matching TRBD1 (6 bases). V shed 5 bases and J shed 3 bases, with 10 bases lying between them. Germline CDR1 is SEHNR and CDR2 is FQNEAQ (reference sequence). The CDR3 has 13 residues. The CDR3 is CASSPRGDYGYTF. DNA for the CDR3: TGTGCCAGCAGCCCCAGGGGTGACTATGGCTACACCTTC.

In this sample, this clone turned up a few times. The rearrangement joins TRBV7-2 to TRBJ1-4, with D unclear. CDR3 length: 15 residues. V gave up 5 bases and J gave up 2 bases, with 12 bases separating them. Germline-derived CDR1 and CDR2 are SGHTA and FQGNSA. CDR3 bases: TGTGCCAGCAGCCCCCTAAGTGGTACTAATGAAAAACTGTTTTTT. As protein: CASSPLSGTNEKLFF.

The chain is built from TRBV29-1 and TRBJ1-2, with D unresolved. CDR1 is SQVTM and CDR2 is ANQGSEA in the germline V gene. This CDR3 has 13 residues. The V end was cut by 4 bases, the J end by 7 bases, with 16 bases between. This CDR3 reads CSVGESGRGGYTF. Written as DNA, the CDR3 is TGCAGCGTTGGGGAAAGCGGGCGAGGTGGCTACACCTTC.

This clone was observed once. This chain uses TRBV25-1 with TRBJ1-1, with TRBD1 matching 7 bases. This CDR3 has 13 residues. Germline V gives CDR1 MGHDK, CDR2 SYGVNS. The V segment lost 6 bases and the J segment 2 bases; nucleotides outside the gene matches: 3. CDR3 amino acids: CASRGQTNTEAFF. As DNA, the CDR3 is TGTGCCAGCAGGGGACAGACTAACACTGAAGCTTTCTTT.

A note on this clone: Other DNA sequences from this sample encode an identical CDR3 as well. The chain employs TRBV5-6 and TRBJ2-7, with D unclear. The CDR3 consists of 13 residues. V was shortened by 2 bases and J by 1 base, with 7 bases between the two germline ends. The V gene's germline CDR1 is SGHDT and CDR2 YYEEEE. CDR3 nucleotides: TGTGCCAGCAGCTTCGGCGGTTCCTACGAGCAGTACTTC. Translated, it gives CASSFGGSYEQYF.